One and the same sample provided the 18 T cell receptor beta chains below, sequenced in a study of cytomegalovirus exposure and HLA in healthy donors. PCR amplification relied on 60 Vbeta primers (plus 13 Jbeta primers). Some clones are missing from TCRdb's copy, which holds only in-frame ones; the method was immunoSEQ multiplex PCR. Among 40,000 to 55,000 clones listed, 70% to 80% were seen once. Sequencing input: PBMCs. The receptors shown here come from a woman under 40 in good health and CMV-seronegative.

V usage is TRBV30 and J usage is TRBJ1-1; possible D gene TRBD1, 6 bases. CDR3 size: 13 residues. CDR1 is GTSNPN, CDR2 SVGIG, per germline (reference sequence). Trimming shortened V by 2 bases and J by 2 bases, and 9 bases separated the two germline ends. The CDR3 DNA is TGTGCCTGGAGTAAACAGGGAAACACTGAAGCTTTCTTT. Translation gives CAWSKQGNTEAFF.

The V call is TRBV7-3, the J call TRBJ2-1, with a weak D call TRBD2 (5 bases). V gave up 2 bases and J gave up 6 bases, with 11 bases separating them. CDR1 is SGHTA and CDR2 is FQGTGA in the germline V gene. CDR3 length: 14 amino acids. DNA for the CDR3: TGTGCCAGCAGCTTAGAGGGTAGAGGCAATGAGCAGTTCTTC. Translating it yields CASSLEGRGNEQFF.

The chain employs TRBV10-3 and TRBJ1-1; tentatively, D is TRBD1 (6 bases). Germline loops: CDR1 ENHRY, CDR2 SYGVKD. The CDR3 loop spans 13 amino acids. V lost 10 bases and J 1 base, leaving 13 bases between the germline ends. The CDR3 is CATQDSENTEAFF. CDR3 coding DNA: TGTGCCACCCAGGACAGCGAGAACACTGAAGCTTTCTTT.

The gene calls are TRBV14 and TRBJ2-7, with D unclear. This CDR3 has 15 residues. Deletions cut 5 bases from V and 4 bases from J, with 18 bases between. Germline V gives CDR1 SGHDN, CDR2 FVKESK. The chain's CDR3 is CASSGTLQYPYEQYF. CDR3 in DNA: TGTGCCAGCAGCGGTACGTTGCAGTACCCATACGAGCAGTACTTC.

This clone was picked up a small number of times. This rearrangement joins TRBV6-1 to TRBJ1-4, with 7 bases lining up with TRBD1. This CDR3 spans 14 amino acids. V lost 7 bases, J lost 4 bases, and 6 bases stayed unmatched. Germline V gene lookup returns CDR1 MNHNS and CDR2 SASEGT. CDR3 sequence (DNA): TGTGCCAGCATTCCGGACAGGCATAATGAAAAACTGTTTTTT. It codes for CASIPDRHNEKLFF.

This clone has just one count. V and J are TRBV28 and TRBJ2-1; D gene unclear. The CDR3 is made up of 12 amino acids. Germline values: CDR1 MDHEN, CDR2 SYDVKM. Trimming pared 5 bases from V and 6 bases from J, leaving 8 bases between. CDR3 DNA: TGTGCCAGCAGTCTCCCTCCCAATGAGCAGTTCTTC. Its translation: CASSLPPNEQFF.

The rearrangement links TRBV27 to TRBJ1-1; D perhaps matches TRBD1 (6 bases). This CDR3 spans 13 amino acids. The V end lost 6 bases, the J end lost 4 bases, and 12 bases lay between the germline ends. Germline V lookup: CDR1 MNHEY, CDR2 SMNVEV (reference sequence). The CDR3 reads CASSLGGPTEAFF. The DNA of the CDR3 is TGTGCCAGCAGCCTGGGGGGGCCCACTGAAGCTTTCTTT.

This clone has just a few counts. This chain links TRBV7-2 with TRBJ2-6; D is ambiguous. V lost 3 bases, J lost 4 bases, and 4 bases lay in between. The CDR3 has 13 amino acids. CDR1 is SGHTA, CDR2 FQGNSA, per germline. The CDR3 sequence is CASSFVGANVLTF. The CDR3 bases are TGTGCCAGCAGCTTCGTCGGGGCCAACGTCCTGACTTTC.

V and J are TRBV30 and TRBJ2-5; possible D gene TRBD1, 7 bases. CDR1 is GTSNPN and CDR2 is SVGIG in the germline V gene (reference sequence). The V and J ends lost 5 bases and 3 bases respectively, with 13 bases between them. The CDR3 contains 13 residues. The CDR3 DNA is TGTGCCTGGGCGGGACAGTACGAAGAGACCCAGTACTTC. Translation: CAWAGQYEETQYF.

The rearrangement joins TRBV30 to TRBJ1-2; 8 bases line up with TRBD1. The CDR3 length is 12 residues. CDR1 and CDR2 from the germline V gene are GTSNPN and SVGIG (reference sequence). Trimming at V came to 4 bases and at J to 5 bases, leaving 3 bases not matched to a gene. CDR3 sequence reads: CAWKGQEYGYTF. DNA of the CDR3: TGTGCCTGGAAGGGACAGGAGTATGGCTACACCTTC. The full variable domain, completed using reference TRBV30 and TRBJ1-2, is SQTIHQWPATLVQPVGSPLSLECTVEGTSNPNLYWYRQAAGRGLQLLFYSVGIGQISSEVPQNLSASRPQDRQFILSSKKLLLSDSGFYLCAWKGQEYGYTFGSGTRLTVV.

The chain is built from TRBV7-2 and TRBJ2-3; possible D gene TRBD1, 7 bases. The ends were cut back, 5 bases at V and 10 bases at J, with 19 bases in the middle. The length of the CDR3 is 14 residues. Germline assignment: CDR1 SGHTA and CDR2 FQGNSA. The CDR3 region is CASSAGGTAGAQYF. The CDR3 DNA reads as TGTGCCAGCAGCGCAGGAGGGACAGCCGGGGCGCAGTATTTT.

The chain joins TRBV5-1 to TRBJ2-7, with a weak D call TRBD2 (7 bases). The V end lost 5 bases, the J end lost 5 bases, and 11 bases lay between the germline ends. Germline V gene sequence: CDR1 SGHRS, CDR2 YFSETQ. This CDR3 is 12 amino acids long. The CDR3, as DNA: TGCGCCAGCAGGGGAGGGGGTAACGAGCAGTACTTC. It translates to CASRGGGNEQYF.

This clone was picked up one time. The chain combines TRBV9 with TRBJ1-2; 8 bases agree with TRBD1. The CDR3 runs to 13 residues. Looked up from germline, CDR1 is SGDLS and CDR2 is YYNGEE. The V gene end was trimmed by 7 bases and the J gene end by 4 bases; junction bases not matched to a gene: 6. In nucleotides, the CDR3 is TGTGCCAGCGGACAGGGAGGGGCCTATGGCTACACCTTC. Its translation: CASGQGGAYGYTF.

V is TRBV28 and J is TRBJ1-2; 8 bases line up with TRBD1. Unmatched junction bases numbered 2, after V lost 3 bases and J lost 5 bases. CDR3 length: 13 amino acids. Germline values: CDR1 MDHEN, CDR2 SYDVKM. The chain's CDR3 is CASSFGQGYGYTF. In DNA, the CDR3 is TGTGCCAGCAGTTTCGGACAGGGATATGGCTACACCTTC.

This sequence joins TRBV2 and TRBJ2-1, with D possibly being TRBD1 (6 bases). CDR1 is SNHLY, CDR2 FYNNEI, per germline. Between the trimmed V and J ends, which lost 6 bases and 9 bases, there was a span of 12 bases. The CDR3 loop spans 12 amino acids. The CDR3 DNA follows: TGTGCCAGCAGGCCAGGGGAGAGTGAGCAGTTCTTC. As protein: CASRPGESEQFF.

The table lists this clone with many counts. The J gene is TRBJ1-2, the V gene TRBV5-8, with D perhaps matching TRBD1 (6 bases). This CDR3 spans 14 amino acids. V shed 0 bases and J shed 4 bases, with 10 bases lying between them. Germline V gives CDR1 SGHTS, CDR2 YDEGEE. The CDR3: CASSLGTDFYGYTF. The CDR3 nucleotides read TGTGCCAGCAGCTTGGGGACAGACTTCTATGGCTACACCTTC.

The V and J genes are TRBV9 and TRBJ2-7; maybe TRBD2 (6 bases). The ends were cut back, 5 bases at V and 2 bases at J, with 14 bases in the middle. This CDR3 spans 14 amino acids. Germline loops: CDR1 SGDLS, CDR2 YYNGEE. The CDR3 is CASSRGLATYEQYF. In DNA, the CDR3 is TGTGCCAGCAGTCGTGGGCTAGCGACCTACGAGCAGTACTTC.

V usage is TRBV15 and J usage is TRBJ1-2; tentatively, D is TRBD1 (5 bases). Between the trimmed V and J ends, which lost 0 bases and 5 bases, there was a span of 10 bases. The CDR3 totals 14 residues. Per the germline V gene, CDR1 is LNHNV and CDR2 is YYDKDF (reference sequence). The CDR3 spells CATSRDWAGYGYTF. The CDR3 bases are TGTGCCACCAGCAGAGATTGGGCAGGGTATGGCTACACCTTC.